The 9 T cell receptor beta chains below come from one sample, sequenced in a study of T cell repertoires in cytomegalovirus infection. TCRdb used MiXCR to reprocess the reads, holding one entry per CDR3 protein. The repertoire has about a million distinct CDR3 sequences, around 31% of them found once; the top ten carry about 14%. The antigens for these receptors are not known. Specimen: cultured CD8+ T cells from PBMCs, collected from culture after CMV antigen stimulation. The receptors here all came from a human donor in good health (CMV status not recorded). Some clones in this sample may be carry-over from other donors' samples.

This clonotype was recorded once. CDR3 protein: CASSVGDMASSYNEQFF. The CDR3 DNA sequence: TGTGCCAGCAGCGTAGGGGACATGGCCAGCTCCTACAATGAGCAGTTCTTC. The genes are TRBV9 and TRBJ2-1; possibly TRBD1 for D (6 bases). CDR3 size: 17 residues. Looked up from germline, CDR1 is SGDLS and CDR2 is YYNGEE. Between the trimmed V and J ends, which lost 0 bases and 0 bases, there was a span of 13 bases.

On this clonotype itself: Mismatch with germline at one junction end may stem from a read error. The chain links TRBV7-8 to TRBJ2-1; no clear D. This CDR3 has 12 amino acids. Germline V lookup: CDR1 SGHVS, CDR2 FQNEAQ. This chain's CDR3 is CASSVARPEQFF. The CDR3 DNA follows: TGTGCCAGCAGCGTAGCCCGCCCTGAGCAGTTCTTC. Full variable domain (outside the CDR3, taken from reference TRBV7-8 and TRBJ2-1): GAGVSQSPRYKVAKRGQDVALRCDPISGHVSLFWYQQALGQGPEFLTYFQNEAQLDKSGLPSDRFFAERPEGSVSTLKIQRTQQEDSAVYLCASSVARPEQFFGPGTRLTVL.

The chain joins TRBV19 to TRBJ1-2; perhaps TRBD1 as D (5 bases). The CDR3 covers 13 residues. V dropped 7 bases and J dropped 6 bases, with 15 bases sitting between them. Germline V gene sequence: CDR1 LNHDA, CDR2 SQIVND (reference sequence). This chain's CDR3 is CASTWDGEDGYTF. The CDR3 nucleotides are TGTGCCAGTACCTGGGACGGTGAGGATGGCTACACCTTC.

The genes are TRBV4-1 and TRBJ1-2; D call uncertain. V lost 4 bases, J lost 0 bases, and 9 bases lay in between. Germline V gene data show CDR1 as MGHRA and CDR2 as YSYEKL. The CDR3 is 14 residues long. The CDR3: CASSPDGANYGYTF. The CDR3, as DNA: TGCGCCAGCAGCCCGGATGGAGCTAACTATGGCTACACCTTC.

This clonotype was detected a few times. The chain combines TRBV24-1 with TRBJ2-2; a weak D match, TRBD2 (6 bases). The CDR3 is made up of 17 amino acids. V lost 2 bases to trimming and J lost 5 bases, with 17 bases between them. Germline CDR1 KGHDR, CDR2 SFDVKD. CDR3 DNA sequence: TGTGCCACCAGTGATTCCCGGACGGACTATGTGACCGGGGAGCTGTTTTTT. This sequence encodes CATSDSRTDYVTGELFF.

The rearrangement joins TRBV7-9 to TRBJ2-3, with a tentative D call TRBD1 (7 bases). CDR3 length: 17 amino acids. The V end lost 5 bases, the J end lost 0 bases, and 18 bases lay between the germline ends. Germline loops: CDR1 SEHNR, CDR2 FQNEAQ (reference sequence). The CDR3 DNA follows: TGTGCCAGCAGCGCGCGGGACAGTAGAATTAGCACAGATACGCAGTATTTT. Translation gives CASSARDSRISTDTQYF. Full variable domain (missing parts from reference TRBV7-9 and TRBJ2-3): DTGVSQNPRHKITKRGQNVTFRCDPISEHNRLYWYRQTLGQGPEFLTYFQNEAQLEKSRLLSDRFSAERPKGSFSTLEIQRTEQGDSAMYLCASSARDSRISTDTQYFGPGTRLTVL.

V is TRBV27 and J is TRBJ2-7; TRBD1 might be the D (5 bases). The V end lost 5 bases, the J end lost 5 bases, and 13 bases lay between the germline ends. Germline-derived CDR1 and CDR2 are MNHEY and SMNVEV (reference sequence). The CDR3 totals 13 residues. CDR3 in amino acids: CASSQGNRNEQYF. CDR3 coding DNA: TGTGCCAGCAGTCAGGGAAACAGGAACGAGCAGTACTTC.

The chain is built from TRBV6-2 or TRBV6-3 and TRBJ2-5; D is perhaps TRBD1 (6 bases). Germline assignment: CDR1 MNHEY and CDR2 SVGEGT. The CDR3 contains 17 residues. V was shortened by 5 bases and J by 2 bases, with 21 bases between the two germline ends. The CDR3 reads CASSHPGHRFGQETQYF. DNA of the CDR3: TGTGCCAGCAGTCACCCGGGACACCGATTTGGGCAAGAGACCCAGTACTTC.

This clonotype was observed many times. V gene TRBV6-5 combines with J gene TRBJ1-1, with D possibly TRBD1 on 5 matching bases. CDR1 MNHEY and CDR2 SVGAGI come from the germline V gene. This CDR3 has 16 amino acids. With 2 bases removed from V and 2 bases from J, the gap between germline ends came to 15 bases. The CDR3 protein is CASSYGPLGPNTEAFF. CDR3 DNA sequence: TGTGCCAGCAGTTACGGGCCCCTGGGGCCTAACACTGAAGCTTTCTTT.